The clone carrying this T cell receptor beta chain was seen repeatedly, ten times or more. Its target is not known. This CDR3 region has 13 residues. V lost 4 bases, J lost 4 bases, and 10 bases lay in between. Germline assignment: CDR1 SGHKS and CDR2 YYEKEE (reference sequence). Three rounds of nested PCR, following a modified ARM-PCR protocol, produced the TCRbeta library. MiXCR, applied by TCRdb to the multiplex PCR reads, yields one record per CDR3 protein. The sample includes 85,000 to 130,000 distinct CDR3 sequences, approximately 60% of them seen just once. The sample belongs to a study of tumor and adjacent non-tumor tissue in lung cancer. Study outcomes and limitations: Normal lung showed higher cumulative top 100 clone frequency than tumor. Higher tumor TCR diversity was associated with shorter survival.

The template was RNA from unsorted bulk tissue. More than 3 cm separated this lung sample from the edge of the tumor. Newly diagnosed lung cancer patients had thoracic surgery in China, August–late 2014, without prior chemotherapy. The origin of this receptor is a man aged 25-45 years with non-small cell lung cancer. The J gene is TRBJ2-3, the V gene TRBV5-5; D not resolved. The specimen sequenced was distant non-tumor lung tissue. The chain's CDR3 is CASSVHPADTQYF. CDR3 nucleotides: TGTGCCAGCAGCGTCCACCCCGCAGATACGCAGTATTTT.